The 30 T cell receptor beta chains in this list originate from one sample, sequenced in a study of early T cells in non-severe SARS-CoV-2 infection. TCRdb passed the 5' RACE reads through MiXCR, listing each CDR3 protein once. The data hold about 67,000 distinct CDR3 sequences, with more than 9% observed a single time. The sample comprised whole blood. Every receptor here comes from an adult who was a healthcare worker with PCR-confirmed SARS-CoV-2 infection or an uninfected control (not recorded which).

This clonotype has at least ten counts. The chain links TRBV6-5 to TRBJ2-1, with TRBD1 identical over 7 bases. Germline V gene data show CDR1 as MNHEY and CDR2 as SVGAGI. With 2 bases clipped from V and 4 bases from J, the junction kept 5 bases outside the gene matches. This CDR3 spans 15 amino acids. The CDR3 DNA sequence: TGTGCCAGCAGTTACACGGGACAGAGATACAATGAGCAGTTCTTC. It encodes CASSYTGQRYNEQFF.

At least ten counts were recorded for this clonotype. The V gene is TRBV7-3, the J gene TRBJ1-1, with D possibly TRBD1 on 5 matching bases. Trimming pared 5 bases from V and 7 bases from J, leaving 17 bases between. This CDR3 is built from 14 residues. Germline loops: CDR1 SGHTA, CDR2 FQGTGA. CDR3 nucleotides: TGTGCCAGCAGCCCGGGGCAGGGCCGCGATGAAGCTTTCTTT. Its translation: CASSPGQGRDEAFF.

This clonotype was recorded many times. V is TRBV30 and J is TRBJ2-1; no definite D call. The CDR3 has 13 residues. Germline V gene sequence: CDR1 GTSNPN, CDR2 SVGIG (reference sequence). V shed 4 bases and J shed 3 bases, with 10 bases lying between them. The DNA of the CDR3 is TGTGCCTGGACAAGTCCTAACTACAATGAGCAGTTCTTC. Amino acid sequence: CAWTSPNYNEQFF.

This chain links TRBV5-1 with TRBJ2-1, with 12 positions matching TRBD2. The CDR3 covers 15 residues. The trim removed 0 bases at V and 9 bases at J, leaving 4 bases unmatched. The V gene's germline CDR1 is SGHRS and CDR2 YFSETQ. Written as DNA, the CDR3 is TGCGCCAGCAGCTTGGTACTAGCGGGAGGTGGTGAGCAGTTCTTC. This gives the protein CASSLVLAGGGEQFF.

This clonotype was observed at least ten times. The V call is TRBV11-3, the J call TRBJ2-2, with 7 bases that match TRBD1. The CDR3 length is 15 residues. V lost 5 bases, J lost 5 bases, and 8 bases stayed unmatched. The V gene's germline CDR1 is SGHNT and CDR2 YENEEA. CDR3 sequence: CASSPRQGLTGELFF. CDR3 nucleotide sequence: TGTGCCAGCAGCCCCCGACAGGGTTTGACCGGGGAGCTGTTTTTT.

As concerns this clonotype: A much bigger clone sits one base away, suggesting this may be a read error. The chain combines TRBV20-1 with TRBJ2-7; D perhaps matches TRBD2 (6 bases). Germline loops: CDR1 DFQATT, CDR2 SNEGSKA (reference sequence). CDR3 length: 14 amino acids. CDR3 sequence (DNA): TGCGGTGCTAGAGCGGGCAGGTCCATCTACGAGCAGTACTTC. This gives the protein CGARAGRSIYEQYF.

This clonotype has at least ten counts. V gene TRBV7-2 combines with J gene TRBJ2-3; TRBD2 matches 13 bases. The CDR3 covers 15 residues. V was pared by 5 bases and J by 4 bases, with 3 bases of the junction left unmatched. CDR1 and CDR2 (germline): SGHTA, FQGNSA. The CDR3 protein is CASSITSGGADTQYF. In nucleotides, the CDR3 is TGTGCCAGCAGCATCACTAGCGGGGGGGCAGATACGCAGTATTTT.

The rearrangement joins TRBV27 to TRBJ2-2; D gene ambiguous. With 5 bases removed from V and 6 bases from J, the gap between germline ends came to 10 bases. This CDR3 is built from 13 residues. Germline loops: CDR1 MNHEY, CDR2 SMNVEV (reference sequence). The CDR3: CASSPDNAGELFF. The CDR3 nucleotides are TGTGCCAGCAGTCCAGACAACGCCGGGGAGCTGTTTTTT.

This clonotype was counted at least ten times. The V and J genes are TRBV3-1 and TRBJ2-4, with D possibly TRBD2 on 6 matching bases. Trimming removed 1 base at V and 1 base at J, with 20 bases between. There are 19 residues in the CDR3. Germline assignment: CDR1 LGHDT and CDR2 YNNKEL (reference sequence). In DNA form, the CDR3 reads TGTGCCAGCAGCCAAGGGCCCGGGTTCGGGGGAATGGCCAAAAACATTCAGTACTTC. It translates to CASSQGPGFGGMAKNIQYF.

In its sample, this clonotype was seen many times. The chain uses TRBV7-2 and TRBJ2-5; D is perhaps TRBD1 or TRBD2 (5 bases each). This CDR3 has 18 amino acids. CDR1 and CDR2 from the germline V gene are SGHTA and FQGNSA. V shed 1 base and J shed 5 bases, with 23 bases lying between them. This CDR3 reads CASSLGPPPRGSEETQYF. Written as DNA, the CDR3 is TGTGCCAGCAGCTTAGGCCCCCCCCCTCGGGGCAGCGAGGAGACCCAGTACTTC. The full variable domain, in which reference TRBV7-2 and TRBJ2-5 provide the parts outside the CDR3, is GAGVSQSPSNKVTEKGKDVELRCDPISGHTALYWYRQSLGQGLEFLIYFQGNSAPDKSGLPSDRFSAERTGGSVSTLTIQRTQQEDSAVYLCASSLGPPPRGSEETQYFGPGTRLLVL.

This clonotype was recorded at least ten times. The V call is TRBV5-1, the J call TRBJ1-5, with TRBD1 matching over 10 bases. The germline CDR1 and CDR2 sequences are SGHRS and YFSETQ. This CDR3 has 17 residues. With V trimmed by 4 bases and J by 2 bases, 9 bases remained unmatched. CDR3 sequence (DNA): TGCGCCAGCAGCCCCGGGACAGGGGTTTCGGGCAATCAGCCCCAGCATTTT. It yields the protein CASSPGTGVSGNQPQHF.

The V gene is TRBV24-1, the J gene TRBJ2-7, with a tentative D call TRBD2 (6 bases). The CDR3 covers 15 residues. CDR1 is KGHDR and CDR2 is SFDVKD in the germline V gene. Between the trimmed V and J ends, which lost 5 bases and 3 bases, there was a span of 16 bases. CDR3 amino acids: CATSGKGPGDYEQYF. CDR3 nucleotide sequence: TGTGCCACCAGTGGCAAGGGTCCGGGGGACTACGAGCAGTACTTC.

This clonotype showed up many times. CDR3 protein: CASSWTSGRWGGANVLTF. CDR3 bases: TGTGCCAGCAGCTGGACTAGCGGGAGATGGGGAGGGGCCAACGTCCTGACTTTC. The rearrangement links TRBV7-9 to TRBJ2-6; TRBD2 matches 13 bases. The V segment lost 4 bases and the J segment 4 bases; nucleotides outside the gene matches: 7. The CDR3 runs 18 residues. Germline-derived CDR1 and CDR2 are SEHNR and FQNEAQ (reference sequence).

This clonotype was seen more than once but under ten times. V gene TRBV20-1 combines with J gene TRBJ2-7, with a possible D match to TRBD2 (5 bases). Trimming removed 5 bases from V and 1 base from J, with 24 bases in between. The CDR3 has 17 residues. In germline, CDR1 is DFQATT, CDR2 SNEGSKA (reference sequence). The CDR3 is CSAQPLTTTGNSYEQYF. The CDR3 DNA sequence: TGCAGTGCTCAACCCCTCACGACGACGGGGAATTCCTACGAGCAGTACTTC.

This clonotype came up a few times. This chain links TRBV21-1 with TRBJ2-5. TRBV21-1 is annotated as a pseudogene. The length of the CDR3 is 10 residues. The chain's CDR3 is CASTRWTQYF. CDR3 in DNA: TGTGCCAGCACCAGGTGGACCCAGTACTTC.

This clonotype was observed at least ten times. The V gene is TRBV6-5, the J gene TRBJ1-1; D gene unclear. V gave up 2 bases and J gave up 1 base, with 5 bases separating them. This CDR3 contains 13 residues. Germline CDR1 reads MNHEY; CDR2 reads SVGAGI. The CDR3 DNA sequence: TGTGCCAGCAGTTACCAGAGGAACACTGAAGCTTTCTTT. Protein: CASSYQRNTEAFF.

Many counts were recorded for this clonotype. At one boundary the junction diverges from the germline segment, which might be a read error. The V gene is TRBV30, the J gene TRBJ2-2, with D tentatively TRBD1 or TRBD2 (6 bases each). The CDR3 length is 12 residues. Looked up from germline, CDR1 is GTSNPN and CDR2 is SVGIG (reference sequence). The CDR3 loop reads CGKAGRGGELFF. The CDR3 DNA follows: TGCGGAAAAGCGGGCAGGGGCGGGGAGCTGTTTTTT.

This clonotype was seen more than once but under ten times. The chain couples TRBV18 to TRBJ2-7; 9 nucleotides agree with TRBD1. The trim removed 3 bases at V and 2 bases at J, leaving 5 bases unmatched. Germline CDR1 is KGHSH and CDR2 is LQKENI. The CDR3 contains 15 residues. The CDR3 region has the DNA TGTGCCAGCTCACCGCGGGACAGGGAAGCCTACGAGCAGTACTTC. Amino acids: CASSPRDREAYEQYF. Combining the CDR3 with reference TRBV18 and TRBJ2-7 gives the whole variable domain NAGVMQNPRHLVRRRGQEARLRCSPMKGHSHVYWYRQLPEEGLKFMVYLQKENIIDESGMPKERFSAEFPKEGPSILRIQQVVRGDSAAYFCASSPRDREAYEQYFGPGTRLTVT.

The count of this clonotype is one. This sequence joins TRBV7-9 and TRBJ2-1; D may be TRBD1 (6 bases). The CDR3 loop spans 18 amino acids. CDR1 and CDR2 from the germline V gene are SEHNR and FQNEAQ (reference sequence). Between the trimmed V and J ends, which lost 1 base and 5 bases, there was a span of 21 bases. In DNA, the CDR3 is TGTGCCAGCAGCTTAGGAGGCTTGGCAGGGACAAACAACAATGAGCAGTTCTTC. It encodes CASSLGGLAGTNNNEQFF.

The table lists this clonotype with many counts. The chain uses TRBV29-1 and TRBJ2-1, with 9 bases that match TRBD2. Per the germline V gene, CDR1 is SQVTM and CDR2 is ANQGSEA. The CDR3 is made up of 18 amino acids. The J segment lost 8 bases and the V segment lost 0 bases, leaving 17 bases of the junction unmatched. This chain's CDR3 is CSVEDWSSSGDPGDEQFF. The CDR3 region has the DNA TGCAGCGTTGAAGATTGGTCGTCTAGCGGGGACCCGGGCGATGAGCAGTTCTTC.

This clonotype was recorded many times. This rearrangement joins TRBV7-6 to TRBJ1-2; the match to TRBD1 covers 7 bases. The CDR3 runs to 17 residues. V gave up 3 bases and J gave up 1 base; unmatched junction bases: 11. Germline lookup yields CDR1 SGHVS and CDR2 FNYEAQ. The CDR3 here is CASSLGGQAAINYGYTF. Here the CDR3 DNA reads TGTGCCAGCAGCTTGGGCGGACAGGCCGCGATTAACTATGGCTACACCTTC.

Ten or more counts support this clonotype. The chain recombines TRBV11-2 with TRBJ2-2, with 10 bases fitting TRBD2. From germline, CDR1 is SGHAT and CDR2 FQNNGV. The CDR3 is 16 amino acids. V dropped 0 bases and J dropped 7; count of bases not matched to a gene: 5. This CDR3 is CASSLDAGLADGELFF. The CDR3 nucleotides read TGTGCCAGCAGCTTAGATGCCGGACTAGCGGACGGGGAGCTGTTTTTT.

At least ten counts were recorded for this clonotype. The CDR3 DNA is TGTGCCTGGAGCCCCCGAACAGCTCCGAGGTACACTGAAGCTTTCTTT. It is translated as CAWSPRTAPRYTEAFF. This chain connects TRBV30 to TRBJ1-1; D gene uncertain. V lost 3 bases and J lost 3, with 20 bases in between. Germline assignment: CDR1 GTSNPN and CDR2 SVGIG (reference sequence). The CDR3 has 16 residues.

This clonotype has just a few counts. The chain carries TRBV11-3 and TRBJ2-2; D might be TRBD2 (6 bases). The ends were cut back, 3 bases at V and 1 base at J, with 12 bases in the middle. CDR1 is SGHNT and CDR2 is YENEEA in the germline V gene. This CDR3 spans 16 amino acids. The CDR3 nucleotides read TGTGCCAGCAGCTTGATGGGACTGTTGAACACCGGGGAGCTGTTTTTT. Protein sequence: CASSLMGLLNTGELFF.

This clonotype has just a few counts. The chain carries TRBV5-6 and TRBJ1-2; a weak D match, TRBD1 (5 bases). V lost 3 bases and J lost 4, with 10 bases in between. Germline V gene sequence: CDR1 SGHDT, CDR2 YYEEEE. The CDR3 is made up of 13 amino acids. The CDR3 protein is CASSYTGPYGYTF. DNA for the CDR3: TGTGCCAGCAGCTATACGGGGCCCTATGGCTACACCTTC.

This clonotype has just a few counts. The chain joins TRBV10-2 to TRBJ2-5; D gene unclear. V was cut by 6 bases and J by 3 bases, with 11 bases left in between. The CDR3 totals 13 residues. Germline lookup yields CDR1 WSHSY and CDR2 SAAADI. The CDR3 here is CASRPSAKETQYF. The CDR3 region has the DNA TGCGCCAGCAGACCATCAGCAAAAGAGACCCAGTACTTC.

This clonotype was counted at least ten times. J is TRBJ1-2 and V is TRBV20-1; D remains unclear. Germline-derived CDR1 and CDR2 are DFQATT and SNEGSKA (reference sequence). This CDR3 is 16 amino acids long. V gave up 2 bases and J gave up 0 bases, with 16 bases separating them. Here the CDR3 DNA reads TGCAGTGCTAGACCCCCTACGGGAACTACTAACTATGGCTACACCTTC. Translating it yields CSARPPTGTTNYGYTF.

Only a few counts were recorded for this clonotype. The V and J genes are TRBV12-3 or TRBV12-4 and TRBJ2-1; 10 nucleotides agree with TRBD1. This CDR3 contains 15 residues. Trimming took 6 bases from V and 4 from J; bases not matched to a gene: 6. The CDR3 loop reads CASSPGQGRYNEQFF. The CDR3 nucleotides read TGTGCCAGCAGCCCGGGACAGGGGCGATACAATGAGCAGTTCTTC.

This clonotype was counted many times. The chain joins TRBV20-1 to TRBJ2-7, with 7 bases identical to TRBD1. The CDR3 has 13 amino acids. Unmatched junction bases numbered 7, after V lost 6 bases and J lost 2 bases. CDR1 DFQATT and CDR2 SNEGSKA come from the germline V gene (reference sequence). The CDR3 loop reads CSATDRVPYEQYF. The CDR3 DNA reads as TGCAGTGCCACTGACAGGGTCCCCTACGAGCAGTACTTC.

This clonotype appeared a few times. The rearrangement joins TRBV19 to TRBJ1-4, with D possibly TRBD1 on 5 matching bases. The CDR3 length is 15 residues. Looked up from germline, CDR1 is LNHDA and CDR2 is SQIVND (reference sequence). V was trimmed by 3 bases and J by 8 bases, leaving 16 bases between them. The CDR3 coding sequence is TGTGCCAGTAGTATGGGGGGAACAGGAAGCGAAAAACTGTTTTTT. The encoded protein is CASSMGGTGSEKLFF.